These 20 T cell receptor beta chains share one sample of origin, sequenced in a study of cytomegalovirus exposure and HLA in healthy donors. Data came from immunoSEQ multiplex PCR; TCRdb stores just in-frame clones and leaves some out. The table records 50,000 to 65,000 clones, 85% to 95% of them present only once. The sequenced sample consisted of PBMCs. The source of these receptors is a woman aged 18-29 years in good health and CMV-seropositive.

This clone was observed a few times. The chain recombines TRBV30 with TRBJ1-6; unclear D gene. V lost 0 bases and J lost 9, with 12 bases in between. Germline CDR1 is GTSNPN and CDR2 is SVGIG (reference sequence). The CDR3 has 14 amino acids. The CDR3 reads CAWSVGQSTSPLHF. The CDR3 DNA reads as TGTGCCTGGAGTGTTGGTCAGTCAACTTCACCCCTCCACTTT.

DNA of the CDR3: TGTGCCATCAGGGCTAGCGGGGGGGGGAAAGATACGCAGTATTTT. It translates to CAIRASGGGKDTQYF. The J gene is TRBJ2-3, the V gene TRBV10-3; 12 bases match TRBD2. CDR3 length: 15 amino acids. J gave up 5 bases and V 6 bases, and 6 bases lay outside the gene matches. Germline V lookup: CDR1 ENHRY, CDR2 SYGVKD.

The J gene is TRBJ1-3, the V gene TRBV19, with a weak D call TRBD1 (5 bases). Germline V lookup: CDR1 LNHDA, CDR2 SQIVND (reference sequence). The CDR3 covers 14 residues. Trimming took 6 bases from V and 3 from J, leaving 12 bases between them. The CDR3: CASSVSGFGNTIYF. DNA of the CDR3: TGTGCCAGTAGCGTTTCAGGGTTTGGAAACACCATATATTTT.

In this sample, this clone turned up a few times. This sequence joins TRBV6-1 and TRBJ2-1; possibly TRBD2 for D (7 bases). The CDR3 totals 15 residues. Trimming shortened V by 5 bases and J by 5 bases, and 16 bases separated the two germline ends. Germline V gene sequence: CDR1 MNHNS, CDR2 SASEGT. CDR3 nucleotide sequence: TGTGCCAGCAGTCCTCATCGGGGGGCCCACAATGAGCAGTTCTTC. It is translated as CASSPHRGAHNEQFF.

Only one count was recorded for this clone. The chain recombines TRBV15 with TRBJ2-1, with D possibly matching TRBD2 (6 bases). This CDR3 region has 15 residues. V was cut by 0 bases and J by 11 bases, with 17 bases left in between. Germline V lookup: CDR1 LNHNV, CDR2 YYDKDF (reference sequence). In DNA, the CDR3 is TGTGCCACCAGCAGAGATAGGTTACTAGCCGGGCAGCAGTTCTTC. Protein sequence: CATSRDRLLAGQQFF.

The rearrangement links TRBV28 to TRBJ2-1; 13 bases match TRBD2. The V and J ends lost 3 bases and 7 bases, in that order; junction bases with no gene match: 6. The CDR3 is 16 residues long. Germline V lookup: CDR1 MDHEN, CDR2 SYDVKM. The DNA of the CDR3 is TGTGCCAGCAGTTTTCGACTAGCGGGGGGATGGAATGAGCAGTTCTTC. This codes for CASSFRLAGGWNEQFF. Full variable domain (outside the CDR3, taken from reference TRBV28 and TRBJ2-1): DVKVTQSSRYLVKRTGEKVFLECVQDMDHENMFWYRQDPGLGLRLIYFSYDVKMKEKGDIPEGYSVSREKKERFSLILESASTNQTSMYLCASSFRLAGGWNEQFFGPGTRLTVL.

The chain recombines TRBV30 with TRBJ1-3; perhaps TRBD1 as D (5 bases). The CDR3 spans 13 residues. Germline CDR1 reads GTSNPN; CDR2 reads SVGIG (reference sequence). Deletions cut 1 base from V and 4 bases from J, with 8 bases between. CDR3 in amino acids: CAWSEQVGNTIYF. The CDR3 DNA reads as TGTGCCTGGAGTGAACAGGTGGGAAACACCATATATTTT. The full variable domain, completed using reference TRBV30 and TRBJ1-3, is SQTIHQWPATLVQPVGSPLSLECTVEGTSNPNLYWYRQAAGRGLQLLFYSVGIGQISSEVPQNLSASRPQDRQFILSSKKLLLSDSGFYLCAWSEQVGNTIYFGEGSWLTVV.

The chain combines TRBV4-1 with TRBJ1-2, with 8 bases lining up with TRBD1. Germline CDR1 reads MGHRA; CDR2 reads YSYEKL. There are 15 residues in the CDR3. V shed 2 bases, J shed 4 bases, and the junction held 6 bases outside the gene matches. The CDR3 loop reads CASSQSQGDPYGYTF. The CDR3 nucleotides read TGCGCCAGCAGCCAATCACAGGGGGATCCCTATGGCTACACCTTC.

This chain joins TRBV6-5 and TRBJ2-3; TRBD2 is a possible D gene (5 bases). The CDR3 is 14 amino acids. CDR1 is MNHEY and CDR2 is SVGAGI in the germline V gene. V was cut by 2 bases and J by 4 bases, with 10 bases left in between. The CDR3 DNA follows: TGTGCCAGCAGTTACGGAGGCCTCCCAGATACGCAGTATTTT. Its protein product is CASSYGGLPDTQYF.

This chain uses TRBV19 with TRBJ1-5; 7 bases map to TRBD1. This CDR3 region has 14 residues. Germline trimming cut 4 bases from V and 5 bases from J; bases unmatched to any gene: 5. Germline CDR1 is LNHDA and CDR2 is SQIVND (reference sequence). The CDR3 here is CASSNDRADQPQHF. CDR3 bases: TGTGCCAGTAGTAATGACAGGGCCGATCAGCCCCAGCATTTT.

V is TRBV7-2 and J is TRBJ1-1, with D perhaps TRBD1 (5 bases). The germline V gene has CDR1 SGHTA and CDR2 FQGNSA. V dropped 5 bases and J dropped 0 bases, with 13 bases sitting between them. This CDR3 is built from 15 residues. The CDR3 DNA sequence: TGTGCCAGCAGCCCACAGGATACCATGAACACTGAAGCTTTCTTT. Protein product: CASSPQDTMNTEAFF.

The gene calls are TRBV9 and TRBJ1-1; 12 nucleotides line up with TRBD1. CDR1 SGDLS and CDR2 YYNGEE come from the germline V gene. CDR3 size: 16 residues. Trimming took 1 base from V and 2 from J; bases not matched to a gene: 3. CDR3 residues: CASSVTGTGGNTEAFF. Written as DNA, the CDR3 is TGTGCCAGCAGCGTAACCGGGACAGGGGGCAACACTGAAGCTTTCTTT.

This chain links TRBV27 with TRBJ2-2; D is possibly TRBD1 (5 bases). V lost 4 bases and J lost 2, with 8 bases in between. This CDR3 has 14 amino acids. Germline values: CDR1 MNHEY, CDR2 SMNVEV (reference sequence). The CDR3: CASSSRANTGELFF. The CDR3 region has the DNA TGTGCCAGCAGTTCCAGGGCCAACACCGGGGAGCTGTTTTTT.

This chain links TRBV18 with TRBJ2-7; 9 positions agree with TRBD1. Germline CDR1 reads KGHSH; CDR2 reads LQKENI. Unmatched junction bases numbered 4, after V lost 3 bases and J lost 1 base. The CDR3 loop spans 15 amino acids. The CDR3 DNA sequence: TGTGCCAGCTCACCCCTTGGGACAGGGTCCTACGAGCAGTACTTC. It yields the protein CASSPLGTGSYEQYF. Full variable domain (outside the CDR3, taken from reference TRBV18 and TRBJ2-7): NAGVMQNPRHLVRRRGQEARLRCSPMKGHSHVYWYRQLPEEGLKFMVYLQKENIIDESGMPKERFSAEFPKEGPSILRIQQVVRGDSAAYFCASSPLGTGSYEQYFGPGTRLTVT.

The rearrangement uses TRBV7-9 and TRBJ2-4; D gene unclear. Per the germline V gene, CDR1 is SEHNR and CDR2 is FQNEAQ (reference sequence). With 5 bases removed from V and 3 bases from J, the gap between germline ends came to 14 bases. The CDR3 totals 15 residues. The CDR3 protein is CASSTSVNSKNIQYF. The CDR3 nucleotides are TGTGCCAGCAGCACCTCGGTGAACAGCAAAAACATTCAGTACTTC.

The chain carries TRBV30 and TRBJ2-2, with D perhaps TRBD1 (5 bases). CDR1 GTSNPN and CDR2 SVGIG come from the germline V gene (reference sequence). With 7 bases removed from V and 0 bases from J, the gap between germline ends came to 15 bases. The CDR3 runs 15 residues. DNA of the CDR3: TGTGCCTCGCCCCGGACACTCGCGAACACCGGGGAGCTGTTTTTT. Encoded protein: CASPRTLANTGELFF.

This sequence joins TRBV9 and TRBJ2-2; D gene uncertain. The germline gives CDR1 SGDLS, CDR2 YYNGEE. Trimming left V 3 bases short and J 3 bases short, with 6 bases between. The CDR3 length is 13 residues. CDR3 in amino acids: CASSGPYTGELFF. CDR3 sequence (DNA): TGTGCCAGCAGCGGGCCCTACACCGGGGAGCTGTTTTTT.

The chain employs TRBV5-6 and TRBJ2-7; maybe TRBD1 (5 bases). Germline CDR1 reads SGHDT; CDR2 reads YYEEEE. This CDR3 has 14 amino acids. V lost 3 bases, J lost 6 bases, and 16 bases lay in between. The CDR3 sequence is CASSWGASYVEQYF. CDR3 nucleotides: TGTGCCAGCAGCTGGGGCGCTAGTTATGTCGAGCAGTACTTC. Supplemented by reference TRBV5-6 and TRBJ2-7, the full variable domain reads DAGVTQSPTHLIKTRGQQVTLRCSPKSGHDTVSWYQQALGQGPQFIFQYYEEEERQRGNFPDRFSGHQFPNYSSELNVNALLLGDSALYLCASSWGASYVEQYFGPGTRLTVT.

The rearrangement links TRBV6-5 to TRBJ1-4; D possibly corresponds to TRBD1 (5 bases). Trimming took off 3 bases at V and 3 bases at J, with 11 bases between the two ends. CDR1 MNHEY and CDR2 SVGAGI come from the germline V gene. This CDR3 spans 15 amino acids. The CDR3, as DNA: TGTGCCAGCAGTTATCGGGGGGGGGCTAATGAAAAACTGTTTTTT. Translation: CASSYRGGANEKLFF.

The chain combines TRBV29-1 with TRBJ2-7, with TRBD2 matching 13 bases. Per the germline V gene, CDR1 is SQVTM and CDR2 is ANQGSEA. This CDR3 has 15 amino acids. Trimming removed 4 bases from V and 6 bases from J; junction bases left unmatched: 9. CDR3 sequence (DNA): TGCAGCGTTGGGGGACTAGCGGGGAGAAATAGCGAGCAGTACTTC. This gives the protein CSVGGLAGRNSEQYF.